The 6 T cell receptor beta chains below come from one sample, sequenced in a study of shared clonotypes between healthy human individuals. Repertoires were generated with immunoSEQ multiplex PCR, while TCRdb's copy carries only in-frame clones and drops some. The table records 700,000 or so clones, roughly 78% of them present only once. Sequencing input: memory CD4+ T cells sorted from blood. The subset here: CD45RA-negative fraction. Every receptor here comes from a young woman in good health.

V is TRBV7-2 and J is TRBJ1-1; D is unresolved. Germline V gives CDR1 SGHTA, CDR2 FQGNSA. This CDR3 is built from 13 residues. The germline V and J ends were trimmed by 4 bases and 1 base, with 7 bases remaining between them. The CDR3 DNA reads TGTGCCAGCAGCTCTCGGGAGAACACTGAAGCTTTCTTT. This translates into CASSSRENTEAFF.

This sequence joins TRBV28 and TRBJ2-6; D gene ambiguous. This CDR3 region has 16 residues. V lost 3 bases to trimming and J lost 0 bases, with 9 bases between them. Germline V lookup: CDR1 MDHEN, CDR2 SYDVKM. CDR3 amino acids: CASSLGLSSGANVLTF. The CDR3, as DNA: TGTGCCAGCAGTTTGGGCCTAAGCTCTGGGGCCAACGTCCTGACTTTC.

The V gene is TRBV5-1, the J gene TRBJ2-2; D is uncertain. The CDR3 runs to 13 residues. Looked up from germline, CDR1 is SGHRS and CDR2 is YFSETQ. Trimming removed 2 bases at V and 7 bases at J, with 9 bases between. Here the CDR3 reads CASSLLFGGELFF. CDR3 coding DNA: TGCGCCAGCAGCTTACTTTTTGGCGGGGAGCTGTTTTTT.

CDR3 sequence: CASTDMGQLNQPQHF. The CDR3 region has the DNA TGTGCCAGTACCGATATGGGACAGCTCAATCAGCCCCAGCATTTT. The chain links TRBV19 to TRBJ1-5, with 7 nucleotides matching TRBD1. CDR3 size: 15 residues. V lost 7 bases and J lost 3; bases outside the gene matches: 9. Per germline, CDR1 LNHDA and CDR2 SQIVND (reference sequence).

The rearrangement links TRBV9 to TRBJ2-1, with a weak D call TRBD2 (6 bases). V was trimmed by 1 base and J by 3 bases, leaving 11 bases between them. Germline V lookup: CDR1 SGDLS, CDR2 YYNGEE. This CDR3 is 15 amino acids long. This CDR3 reads CASSVQGGGYNEQFF. CDR3 nucleotide sequence: TGTGCCAGCAGCGTACAGGGAGGAGGCTACAATGAGCAGTTCTTC.

The chain employs TRBV27 and TRBJ2-3; 11 bases map to TRBD2. The germline V gene encodes CDR1 MNHEY and CDR2 SMNVEV (reference sequence). CDR3 length: 14 amino acids. V shed 6 bases and J 5 bases; nucleotides not matched to a gene: 4. CDR3 region: CASRLAGAEDTQYF. Here the CDR3 DNA reads TGTGCCAGCAGACTAGCGGGAGCGGAAGATACGCAGTATTTT.